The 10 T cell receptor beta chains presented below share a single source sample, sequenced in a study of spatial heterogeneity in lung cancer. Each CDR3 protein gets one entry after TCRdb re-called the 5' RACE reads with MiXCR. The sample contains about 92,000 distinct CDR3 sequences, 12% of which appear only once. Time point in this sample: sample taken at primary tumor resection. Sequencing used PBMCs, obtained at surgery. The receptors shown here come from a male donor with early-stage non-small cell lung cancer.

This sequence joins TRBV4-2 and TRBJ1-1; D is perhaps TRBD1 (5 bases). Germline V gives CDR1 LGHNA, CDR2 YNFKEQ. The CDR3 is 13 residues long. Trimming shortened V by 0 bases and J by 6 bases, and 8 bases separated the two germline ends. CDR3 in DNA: TGTGCCAGCAGCCAAGAAGGGACTGCTGAAGCTTTCTTT. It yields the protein CASSQEGTAEAFF.

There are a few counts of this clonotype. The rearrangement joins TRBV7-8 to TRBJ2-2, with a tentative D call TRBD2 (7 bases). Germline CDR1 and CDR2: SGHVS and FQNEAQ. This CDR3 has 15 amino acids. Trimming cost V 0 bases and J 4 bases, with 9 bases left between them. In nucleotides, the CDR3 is TGTGCCAGCAGCTTAGCGGGGGGGCGCACCGGGGAGCTGTTTTTT. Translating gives CASSLAGGRTGELFF.

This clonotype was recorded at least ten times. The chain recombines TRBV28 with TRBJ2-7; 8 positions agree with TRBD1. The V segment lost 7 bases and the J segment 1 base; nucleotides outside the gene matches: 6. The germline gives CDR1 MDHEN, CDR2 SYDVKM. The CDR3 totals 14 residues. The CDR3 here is CASTRTGSSYEQYF. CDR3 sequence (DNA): TGTGCCAGCACCCGGACAGGGTCTTCCTACGAGCAGTACTTC.

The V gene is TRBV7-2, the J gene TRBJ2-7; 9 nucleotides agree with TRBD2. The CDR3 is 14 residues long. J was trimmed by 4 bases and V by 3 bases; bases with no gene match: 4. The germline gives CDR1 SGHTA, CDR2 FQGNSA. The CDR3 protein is CASSFSGGSYEQYF. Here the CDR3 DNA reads TGTGCCAGCAGCTTTAGCGGGGGATCGTACGAGCAGTACTTC.

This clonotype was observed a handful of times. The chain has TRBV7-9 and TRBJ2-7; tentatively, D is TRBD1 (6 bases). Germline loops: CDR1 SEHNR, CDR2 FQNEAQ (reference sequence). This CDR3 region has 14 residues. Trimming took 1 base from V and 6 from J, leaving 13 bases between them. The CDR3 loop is CASSLVGIGGEQYF. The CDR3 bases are TGTGCCAGCAGCTTAGTCGGAATAGGGGGCGAGCAGTACTTC.

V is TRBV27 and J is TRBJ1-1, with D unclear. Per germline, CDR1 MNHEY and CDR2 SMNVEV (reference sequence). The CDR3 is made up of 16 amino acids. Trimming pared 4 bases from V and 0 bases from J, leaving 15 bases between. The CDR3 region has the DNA TGTGCCAGCAGTTCCAACGACGGGAGGATGAACACTGAAGCTTTCTTT. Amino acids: CASSSNDGRMNTEAFF.

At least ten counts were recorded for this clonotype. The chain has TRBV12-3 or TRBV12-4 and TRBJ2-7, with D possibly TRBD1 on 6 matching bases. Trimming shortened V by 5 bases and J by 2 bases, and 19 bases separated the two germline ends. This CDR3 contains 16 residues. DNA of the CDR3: TGTGCCAGCAGTGCAATTTTTGGGGGCGCGGCCTACGAGCAGTACTTC. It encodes CASSAIFGGAAYEQYF.

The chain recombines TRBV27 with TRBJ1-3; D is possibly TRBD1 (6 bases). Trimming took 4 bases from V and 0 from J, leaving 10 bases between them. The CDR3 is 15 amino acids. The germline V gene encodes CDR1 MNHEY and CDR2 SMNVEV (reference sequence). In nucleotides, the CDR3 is TGTGCCAGCAGTTACTCCAGGGGCTCTGGAAACACCATATATTTT. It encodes CASSYSRGSGNTIYF.

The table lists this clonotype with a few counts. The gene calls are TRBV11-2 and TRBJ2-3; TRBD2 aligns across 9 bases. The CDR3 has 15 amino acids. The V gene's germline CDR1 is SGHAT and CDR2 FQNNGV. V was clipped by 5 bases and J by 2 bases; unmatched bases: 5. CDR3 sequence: CASSMTSGLTDTQYF. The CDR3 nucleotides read TGTGCCAGCAGCATGACTAGCGGCCTCACAGATACGCAGTATTTT. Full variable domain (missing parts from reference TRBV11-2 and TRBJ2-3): EAGVAQSPRYKIIEKRQSVAFWCNPISGHATLYWYQQILGQGPKLLIQFQNNGVVDDSQLPKDRFSAERLKGVDSTLKIQPAKLEDSAVYLCASSMTSGLTDTQYFGPGTRLTVL.

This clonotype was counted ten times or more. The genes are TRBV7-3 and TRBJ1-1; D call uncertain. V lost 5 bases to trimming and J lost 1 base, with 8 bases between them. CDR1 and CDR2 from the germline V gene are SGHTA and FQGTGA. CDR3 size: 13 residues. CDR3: CASSPERNTEAFF. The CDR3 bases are TGTGCCAGCAGCCCAGAGAGGAACACTGAAGCTTTCTTT.